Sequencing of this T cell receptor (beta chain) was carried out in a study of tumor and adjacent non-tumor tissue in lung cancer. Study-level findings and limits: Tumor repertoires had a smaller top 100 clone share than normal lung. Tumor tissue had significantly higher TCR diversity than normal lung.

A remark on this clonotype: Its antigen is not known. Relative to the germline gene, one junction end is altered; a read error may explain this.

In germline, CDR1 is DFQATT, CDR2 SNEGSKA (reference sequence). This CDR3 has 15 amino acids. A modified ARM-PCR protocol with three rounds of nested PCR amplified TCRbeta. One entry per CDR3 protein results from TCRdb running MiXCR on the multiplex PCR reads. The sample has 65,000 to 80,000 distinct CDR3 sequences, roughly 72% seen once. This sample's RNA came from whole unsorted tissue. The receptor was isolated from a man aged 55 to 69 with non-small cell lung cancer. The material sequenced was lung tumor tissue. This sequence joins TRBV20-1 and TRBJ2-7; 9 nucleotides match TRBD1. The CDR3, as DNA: TGCAATGCTAGAGCCCCCGGGACAGGGTGCTACGAGCAGTACTTC. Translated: CNARAPGTGCYEQYF.